The source of this TCR beta chain is a study of T cells expressing NK-cell markers. Study-level background: The sequencing cohort of eight donors included seven HCMV-seropositive individuals and one seronegative individual.

Comments on this clonotype: No antigen is known for it.

Study-wide results and limits: The leading position in the CD3+CD56-NKG2C+ fraction of several donors also went to these clonotypes. Six or seven donors showed dominant NKG2C+ clonotypes comprising about 1.0-7.0% of their CD8+ T cells.

5'RACE template switching built TCR beta cDNA with unique molecular identifiers. Each CDR3 protein gets one entry in TCRdb, which reprocessed the 5' RACE reads and gives no DNA. Its clone listing holds 500,000 to 700,000 distinct CDR3 sequences. In germline, CDR1 is WSHSY, CDR2 SAAADI. The CDR3 runs 18 residues. The source material was blood T cells: a sorted CD56 or NKG2C T cell subset, CD4+ or CD8+ T cells, or bulk PBMC T cells (not recorded which). The receptor's source is a man in his late teens or twenties in good health. V and J are TRBV10-2 and TRBJ2-6; TCRdb picks TRBD1, but there is no DNA to check that call. The CDR3 sequence: CASTPTPGQGAGANVLTF.